These T cell receptor beta chains were read from a single sample in a study of blood T cell repertoires in COVID-19. Assay: immunoSEQ multiplex PCR; the TCRdb copy retains only in-frame clones and omits some. The sample consists of a few hundred thousand clones, about 88% of them appearing once. The specimen was PBMCs or T cells enriched from blood (not recorded which). These receptors were taken from a young woman who had recovered from COVID-19. Each CDR3 is given with its conserved first and last residue. The order of the fields is CDR3 length, clone size, J gene, D gene, V gene, CDR3 DNA, CDR3 protein. A D gene is named only where the DNA matches it firmly. Size values are once, few and many counts, or a class for expanded clones, and some rows have none.

len: 15; abundance: once; j_gene: TRBJ2-3; d_gene: NA; v_gene: TRBV24-1; CDR3nt: TGTGCCACCAGTCCTCGGGACACTAGCACAGATACGCAGTATTTT; CDR3aa: CATSPRDTSTDTQYF
len: 15; abundance: NA; j_gene: TRBJ2-5; d_gene: TRBD2; v_gene: TRBV5-1; CDR3nt: TGCGCCAGCAGCTTCTCCGGGACTAGTCAAGAGACCCAGTACTTC; CDR3aa: CASSFSGTSQETQYF
len: 12; abundance: NA; j_gene: TRBJ2-1; d_gene: NA; v_gene: TRBV12-3/TRBV12-4; CDR3nt: TGTGCCAGCACTTTCCGAAGGGGCGAGCAGTTCTTC; CDR3aa: CASTFRRGEQFF
len: 15; abundance: NA; j_gene: TRBJ2-7; d_gene: NA; v_gene: TRBV28; CDR3nt: TGTGCCAGCAGGTCCTCAGGGTTCCCTGACTACGAGCAGTACTTC; CDR3aa: CASRSSGFPDYEQYF
len: 11; abundance: NA; j_gene: TRBJ1-2; d_gene: NA; v_gene: TRBV20-1; CDR3nt: TGCAGTGCTAGGGCCGACTATGGCTACACCTTC; CDR3aa: CSARADYGYTF
len: 12; abundance: NA; j_gene: TRBJ1-1; d_gene: TRBD1; v_gene: TRBV7-9; CDR3nt: TGTGCCAGCAGCTTCGGGGACAGGGAAGCTTTCTTT; CDR3aa: CASSFGDREAFF
len: 14; abundance: NA; j_gene: TRBJ2-7; d_gene: NA; v_gene: TRBV19; CDR3nt: TGTGCCAGTAGTCCGTCAGGGCAGTCCTACGAGCAGTACTTC; CDR3aa: CASSPSGQSYEQYF
len: 15; abundance: NA; j_gene: TRBJ1-1; d_gene: TRBD1; v_gene: TRBV7-8; CDR3nt: TGTGCCAGCAGCTTAACGACAGGGATGAACACTGAAGCTTTCTTT; CDR3aa: CASSLTTGMNTEAFF
len: 14; abundance: NA; j_gene: TRBJ2-2; d_gene: NA; v_gene: TRBV4-1; CDR3nt: TGCGCCAGCAGCCAAGCAACTAGCACCGGGGAGCTGTTTTTT; CDR3aa: CASSQATSTGELFF
len: 16; abundance: once; j_gene: TRBJ2-2; d_gene: TRBD2; v_gene: TRBV27; CDR3nt: TGTGCCAGCAGTCTGAGGACTAGCGGGAGATCTGGGGAGCTGTTTTTT; CDR3aa: CASSLRTSGRSGELFF
len: 14; abundance: NA; j_gene: TRBJ1-1; d_gene: NA; v_gene: TRBV4-1; CDR3nt: TGCGCCAGCAGCCACGGGGGTGTGAACACTGAAGCTTTCTTT; CDR3aa: CASSHGGVNTEAFF
len: 15; abundance: NA; j_gene: TRBJ1-4; d_gene: NA; v_gene: TRBV5-1; CDR3nt: TGCGCCAGCAGTGGGGCAGAGGCAACTAATGAAAAACTGTTTTTT; CDR3aa: CASSGAEATNEKLFF
len: 14; abundance: NA; j_gene: TRBJ1-1; d_gene: TRBD1; v_gene: TRBV11-3; CDR3nt: TGTGCCAGCAGCGACCGGACAGGGGGCACTGAAGCTTTCTTT; CDR3aa: CASSDRTGGTEAFF
len: 13; abundance: NA; j_gene: TRBJ2-5; d_gene: NA; v_gene: TRBV4-1; CDR3nt: TGCGCCAGCAGCCAAGCGGGGATAGAGACCCAGTACTTC; CDR3aa: CASSQAGIETQYF
len: 17; abundance: NA; j_gene: TRBJ2-2; d_gene: NA; v_gene: TRBV7-6; CDR3nt: TGTGCCAGCAGCTTATTTCGCCCGGCAGAGGGAACCGGGGAGCTGTTTTTT; CDR3aa: CASSLFRPAEGTGELFF
len: 15; abundance: once; j_gene: TRBJ1-1; d_gene: TRBD1; v_gene: TRBV28; CDR3nt: TGTGCCAGCAGTTTTAGACAGGGCACCTACACTGAAGCTTTCTTT; CDR3aa: CASSFRQGTYTEAFF
len: 15; abundance: NA; j_gene: TRBJ2-7; d_gene: NA; v_gene: TRBV11-2; CDR3nt: TGTGCCAGCAGCTTAGAACTCGGACAGACCTACGAGCAGTACTTC; CDR3aa: CASSLELGQTYEQYF
len: 16; abundance: NA; j_gene: TRBJ2-4; d_gene: TRBD2; v_gene: TRBV7-8; CDR3nt: TGTGCCAGCAGCCCACTAGCGGTGGGAGCCAAAAACATTCAGTACTTC; CDR3aa: CASSPLAVGAKNIQYF
len: 14; abundance: few; j_gene: TRBJ1-2; d_gene: TRBD1; v_gene: TRBV7-9; CDR3nt: TGTGCCAGCAGCTTATTAAGGACAGGGCGCGGCTACACCTTC; CDR3aa: CASSLLRTGRGYTF
len: 13; abundance: NA; j_gene: TRBJ2-1; d_gene: TRBD2; v_gene: TRBV12-5; CDR3nt: TGTGCTAGTGGTTTAGGGCGGGGGAATGAGCAGTTCTTC; CDR3aa: CASGLGRGNEQFF
len: 15; abundance: NA; j_gene: TRBJ1-2; d_gene: NA; v_gene: TRBV7-2; CDR3nt: TGTGCCAGCAGCTTAGCTCCAGGGTCGGACTATGGCTACACCTTC; CDR3aa: CASSLAPGSDYGYTF
len: 14; abundance: NA; j_gene: TRBJ1-5; d_gene: NA; v_gene: TRBV28; CDR3nt: TGTGCCAGCAGCCTCCGGGGGGCCAATCAGCCCCAGCATTTT; CDR3aa: CASSLRGANQPQHF
len: 15; abundance: NA; j_gene: TRBJ2-1; d_gene: NA; v_gene: TRBV28; CDR3nt: TGTGCCAGCAGTTTACACTCGGGTACCTACAATGAGCAGTTCTTC; CDR3aa: CASSLHSGTYNEQFF
len: 13; abundance: NA; j_gene: TRBJ1-5; d_gene: NA; v_gene: TRBV7-3; CDR3nt: TGTGCCAGCAGCACACAACAGGGACAGCCCCAGCATTTT; CDR3aa: CASSTQQGQPQHF
len: 14; abundance: NA; j_gene: TRBJ1-4; d_gene: TRBD1; v_gene: TRBV2; CDR3nt: TGTGCCAGCAGTGAGACAGGGGGTAATGAAAAACTGTTTTTT; CDR3aa: CASSETGGNEKLFF
len: 13; abundance: NA; j_gene: TRBJ1-6; d_gene: NA; v_gene: TRBV15; CDR3nt: TGTGCCACCAGCAGAGAAATAGTTTCACCCCTCCACTTT; CDR3aa: CATSREIVSPLHF
len: 14; abundance: NA; j_gene: TRBJ1-2; d_gene: NA; v_gene: TRBV5-6; CDR3nt: TGTGCCAGCAGCTTGATGTCCAGGGAAGCTGGCTACACCTTC; CDR3aa: CASSLMSREAGYTF
len: 14; abundance: NA; j_gene: TRBJ1-4; d_gene: TRBD1; v_gene: TRBV5-5; CDR3nt: TGTGCCAGCAGCAGTGGGACAGCTAATGAAAAACTGTTTTTT; CDR3aa: CASSSGTANEKLFF
len: 16; abundance: many; j_gene: TRBJ2-3; d_gene: TRBD2; v_gene: TRBV4-2; CDR3nt: TGTGCCAGCAGCCAAGATCTCGCGGGAGGGCCAGATACGCAGTATTTT; CDR3aa: CASSQDLAGGPDTQYF
len: 16; abundance: NA; j_gene: TRBJ2-3; d_gene: NA; v_gene: TRBV5-1; CDR3nt: TGCGCCAGCAGCTTGGATCCGGGGGGCCTCACAGATACGCAGTATTTT; CDR3aa: CASSLDPGGLTDTQYF
len: 19; abundance: NA; j_gene: TRBJ1-2; d_gene: TRBD1; v_gene: TRBV5-1; CDR3nt: TGCGCCAGCAGCCCGGCTCCGGGACAGGCTACTCCTTCTAACTATGGCTACACCTTC; CDR3aa: CASSPAPGQATPSNYGYTF
len: 15; abundance: few; j_gene: TRBJ2-7; d_gene: NA; v_gene: TRBV21-1; CDR3nt: TGTGCCAGCAAGGACAGGGGTAATTTTCACTACGAGCAGTACTTC; CDR3aa: CASKDRGNFHYEQYF
len: 14; abundance: NA; j_gene: TRBJ2-1; d_gene: NA; v_gene: TRBV10-3; CDR3nt: TGTGCCATCAGTGAGTCTACGAGGGAGTCTGAGCAGTTCTTC; CDR3aa: CAISESTRESEQFF
len: 13; abundance: NA; j_gene: TRBJ1-1; d_gene: NA; v_gene: TRBV12-3/TRBV12-4; CDR3nt: TGTGCCAGCAGTTTAGGGGGGGGGACTGAAGCTTTCTTT; CDR3aa: CASSLGGGTEAFF
len: 15; abundance: NA; j_gene: TRBJ1-1; d_gene: TRBD1; v_gene: TRBV7-2; CDR3nt: TGTGCCAGCAGCCGGGACAGAAGTTTTAACACTGAAGCTTTCTTT; CDR3aa: CASSRDRSFNTEAFF
len: 15; abundance: NA; j_gene: TRBJ2-1; d_gene: NA; v_gene: TRBV13; CDR3nt: TGTGCCAGCACCACCTCGCTACGGAGCTACAATGAGCAGTTCTTC; CDR3aa: CASTTSLRSYNEQFF
len: 14; abundance: NA; j_gene: TRBJ1-1; d_gene: NA; v_gene: TRBV27; CDR3nt: TGTGCCAGCAGTTTATCACCTTTGAGGACTGAAGCTTTCTTT; CDR3aa: CASSLSPLRTEAFF
len: 15; abundance: NA; j_gene: TRBJ1-5; d_gene: NA; v_gene: TRBV24-1; CDR3nt: TGTGCCACCAACGCCCGACAGCGAGAAAATCAGCCCCAGCATTTT; CDR3aa: CATNARQRENQPQHF
len: 19; abundance: NA; j_gene: TRBJ2-1; d_gene: TRBD2; v_gene: TRBV4-2; CDR3nt: TGTGCCAGCAGCCCCCGACTAGCGGGGGGGCCCGGACTACGAAATGAGCAGTTCTTC; CDR3aa: CASSPRLAGGPGLRNEQFF
len: 16; abundance: NA; j_gene: TRBJ1-1; d_gene: TRBD1; v_gene: TRBV28; CDR3nt: TGTGCCAGCAAGAGAGGGGGCGCCGAGCTTTTTACTCAAGCTTTCTTT; CDR3aa: CASKRGGAELFTQAFF
len: 16; abundance: NA; j_gene: TRBJ2-3; d_gene: TRBD1; v_gene: TRBV4-1; CDR3nt: TGCGCCAGCAGCCAAACACAGGGGGAGGGCACAGATACGCAGTATTTT; CDR3aa: CASSQTQGEGTDTQYF
len: 16; abundance: NA; j_gene: TRBJ2-2; d_gene: TRBD1; v_gene: TRBV27; CDR3nt: TGTGCCAGCAGCCCCGGGCGGACAGGTGGCACCGGGGAGCTGTTTTTT; CDR3aa: CASSPGRTGGTGELFF
len: 15; abundance: NA; j_gene: TRBJ2-1; d_gene: TRBD2; v_gene: TRBV14; CDR3nt: TGTGCCAGCAGCCGCCAAACTAGCGTCGCCAATGAGCAGTTCTTC; CDR3aa: CASSRQTSVANEQFF
len: 16; abundance: once; j_gene: TRBJ2-6; d_gene: NA; v_gene: TRBV11-2; CDR3nt: TGTGCCAGCAGCTTAGAACCAGTCTCTGGGGCCAACGTCCTGACTTTC; CDR3aa: CASSLEPVSGANVLTF
len: 16; abundance: NA; j_gene: TRBJ2-3; d_gene: TRBD1; v_gene: TRBV28; CDR3nt: TGTGCCAGCAGATCGCCGACAGGGGGTGCGCCAGATACGCAGTATTTT; CDR3aa: CASRSPTGGAPDTQYF
len: 15; abundance: once; j_gene: TRBJ2-7; d_gene: TRBD1; v_gene: TRBV18; CDR3nt: TGTGCCAGCTCCCCCGGACAGGGGTTATCTTACGAGCAGTACTTC; CDR3aa: CASSPGQGLSYEQYF
len: 13; abundance: NA; j_gene: TRBJ2-4; d_gene: NA; v_gene: TRBV5-6; CDR3nt: TGTGCCAGCAGCTTAGCCCGCTCAAACATTCAGTACTTC; CDR3aa: CASSLARSNIQYF
len: 15; abundance: NA; j_gene: TRBJ1-5; d_gene: NA; v_gene: TRBV3-1/TRBV3-2; CDR3nt: TGTGCCAGCAACCCGGGGAGGGGGGCACATCAGCCCCAGCATTTT; CDR3aa: CASNPGRGAHQPQHF
len: 16; abundance: NA; j_gene: TRBJ2-3; d_gene: TRBD2; v_gene: TRBV5-1; CDR3nt: TGCGCCAGCAGCTTGGGCGGGACTAGCGGAACAGATACGCAGTATTTT; CDR3aa: CASSLGGTSGTDTQYF
len: 15; abundance: few; j_gene: TRBJ2-7; d_gene: TRBD2; v_gene: TRBV7-2; CDR3nt: TGTGCCAGCAGCACCCGGACTAGCGTAGGCTACGAGCAGTACTTC; CDR3aa: CASSTRTSVGYEQYF
len: 15; abundance: NA; j_gene: TRBJ1-3; d_gene: NA; v_gene: TRBV28; CDR3nt: TGTGCCAGCAGTTTCAGGGCCGAGGTACCGGACACCATATATTTT; CDR3aa: CASSFRAEVPDTIYF
len: 15; abundance: NA; j_gene: TRBJ2-1; d_gene: TRBD2; v_gene: TRBV7-2; CDR3nt: TGTGCCAGCAGCTTGGGACTAGCAGCCTACAATGAGCAGTTCTTC; CDR3aa: CASSLGLAAYNEQFF